This T cell receptor (beta chain) originates from a study of immune evolution from preneoplasia to lung adenocarcinoma (dated by TCRdb to the early 2020s). Regarding the complete study: The study combined immune gene expression, TCR sequencing and multiplex immunofluorescence to profile immune contexture across lung adenocarcinoma precursors and invasive adenocarcinoma. Resected precursor lesions (AAH, AIS, MIA) and invasive adenocarcinomas were compared against paired morphologically normal lung tissue. The sample size was set by how many specimens were available, not by a prior power calculation. Whole exome sequencing and methylation data from the same cohort of nodules were integrated with the immune data. A total of under 60 patients with pulmonary nodules who underwent surgical resection were included in the overall cohort. A total of about 56 patients contributed TCR sequencing data. It was reported in the study that approximately 99 samples were used for TCR sequencing. POLYSOLVER was used to infer Class I HLA alleles from exome data, and LOHHLA was used to detect allele-specific HLA loss. Broader findings and caveats from the paper: The highest clonality was observed in normal lung, whereas higher T cell density and diversity but lower clonality appeared to be present in later-stage lesions. The findings were based on association rather than direct causation, and larger cohorts with long-term follow-up and longitudinal biopsies were deemed needed. Because every patient came from Japan and China, how well the results apply to Western populations was uncertain. Top T cell clone frequencies were highest in normal lung and appeared to decrease progressively from AAH through AIS, MIA and invasive adenocarcinoma.

For this clone: This clone's antigen is unknown. Nothing much larger sits one base from this clone, and base qualities are not available.

The CDR3 spans 16 residues, from the cysteine through the phenylalanine. Only the CDR3 DNA is retained, 48 bases long and in frame from the first base. The germline V gene gives CDR1 as SGHTA and CDR2 as FQGNSA. V has 1 base trimmed and J has 6 bases trimmed; junction bases matching no gene number 11. Between about 2013 and 2017, the patients underwent resection in either Japan or China. The histologic diagnosis of each case was independently confirmed on H&E slides by two lung cancer pathologists. The AllPrep DNA/RNA FFPE Kit was used to isolate DNA from FFPE tissue. Using the immunoSEQ hsTCRbeta Kit, TCR beta CDR3 regions were sequenced from DNA. As for the original processing: TCR sequencing data were analysed with the ImmunoSEQ Analyzer. T cell clonality was calculated on productive rearrangements as 1 minus Pielou's evenness. T cell diversity was measured with the inverse Simpson index on productive templates. T cell density was expressed as TCR beta template counts normalized to usable DNA, with usable DNA estimated by amplifying and sequencing housekeeping genes. TCR metrics were compared across histologic stages using two-sided Kruskal-Wallis tests. The clones in this table, taken by TCRdb from immuneACCESS, are in-frame only. Not every clone is retained; where verified, under half of the shortfall comes from an unresolved V gene, and the cause of the rest is unknown. V and J calls and clone size are given by that table; D and trimming were obtained from the DNA. The sample yields fewer than 7,500 clones; over 75% were counted once. Approximately 13% of the sample is taken by the ten largest.

The receptor chain draws on TRBV7-2 and TRBJ1-1; TRBD1 matches 7 bases in the middle. This TCR came from a person in their 70s with lung adenocarcinoma. Input material: FFPE adjacent normal lung tissue. The nucleotide sequence reads as follows: TGTGCCAGCAGCTTAGACCATTGGACAGGTGGGGCTGAAGCTTTCTTT. This translates into CASSLDHWTGGAEAFF.